This TCR beta chain was captured by sequencing in a study of OX40 agonist ivuxolimab in advanced cancers. In the study overall: 40% to 50% of patients had received prior checkpoint inhibitor therapy.

V gave up 7 bases and J gave up 3 bases; unmatched junction bases: 9. This CDR3 contains 18 residues. Germline values: CDR1 LNHDA, CDR2 SQIVND (reference sequence). Study-level findings and limits: CD4+ and CD8+ T cells in blood underwent clonal expansion by week 6 at 0.1 to 3.0 mg/kg. More expanded clones were found, on average, in CD8+ than in CD4+ T cells.

TCRdb's copy holds only in-frame clones and misses some; the assay was immunoSEQ multiplex PCR. Here the sample spans 35,000 or so clones, about 84% being singletons. On this clone itself: Its antigen is as yet unknown.

The chain combines TRBV19 with TRBJ2-1, with 16 bases matching TRBD2. Sample: CD4+ or CD8+ T cells sorted from blood, taken in a trial of the OX40 agonist ivuxolimab. This TCR was recovered from an adult with an advanced solid tumor such as melanoma, head and neck, liver or kidney cancer. CDR3 bases: TGTGCCAGTACCCCGGGACTAGCGGGAGGGGAGGTCTACAATGAGCAGTTCTTC. Its translation is CASTPGLAGGEVYNEQFF.